This T cell receptor (beta chain) was documented in a study of T cell responses to AZD1222 COVID-19 vaccine. General observations from the study: Distributed over spike, vaccine-associated CD4 TCRs predominated at 160-218 and 743-854. Repertoire sampling happened only post peak T cell response. Females made up more of the donors, who were largely white British, and clonal diversity may have come out too low.

Sequencing used immunoSEQ multiplex PCR; TCRdb keeps in-frame clones, though not all of them. The top ten clones hold roughly 12% of a sample with 150,000 to 200,000 clones, about 86% of them seen once. The CDR3 runs 12 residues. CDR1 is KGHSH and CDR2 is LQKENI in the germline V gene. The V end was cut by 3 bases, the J end by 15 bases, with 12 bases between. For this clone: Its antigen remains unidentified.

The sample here was peripheral blood, taken 28 days after the second AZD1222 dose. The V and J genes are TRBV18 and TRBJ1-6; a possible D gene is TRBD1 (5 bases). This receptor was identified in an adult who received the AZD1222 COVID-19 vaccine. The CDR3 sequence is CASSPGLQGLHF. Here the CDR3 DNA reads TGTGCCAGCTCACCCGGCCTTCAGGGCCTCCACTTT.